This entry is about one T cell receptor beta chain. As yet, its antigen is unknown. These data originate in a study of T cell responses to AZD1222 COVID-19 vaccine. Study-level information: Second doses that came at about 4 or about 12 weeks were put together.

Sequencing was performed with immunoSEQ multiplex PCR; in TCRdb, only in-frame clones are kept and a portion is missing. The sample has tens of thousands of clones, about nine tenths seen once. Trimming removed 2 bases at V and 6 bases at J, with 11 bases between. CDR1 and CDR2 from the germline V gene are SQVTM and ANQGSEA. The CDR3 is made up of 12 amino acids. Study observations and caveats: Reportedly, nearly half of unique spike TCRs recognized epitopes outside B.1.351/B.1.1.7 mutations. At baseline, seropositivity was found in only a handful of AZD1222 recipients. Clonal diversity was possibly underestimated; the donors were predominantly white British and more often female.

This specimen consisted of peripheral blood, obtained on day 0 of AZD1222 vaccination. This receptor was obtained from an adult in good health. V is TRBV29-1 and J is TRBJ2-7; D possibly corresponds to TRBD2 (6 bases). CDR3: CSVELGGTEQYF. The CDR3 bases are TGCAGCGTTGAACTTGGAGGGACCGAGCAGTACTTC.